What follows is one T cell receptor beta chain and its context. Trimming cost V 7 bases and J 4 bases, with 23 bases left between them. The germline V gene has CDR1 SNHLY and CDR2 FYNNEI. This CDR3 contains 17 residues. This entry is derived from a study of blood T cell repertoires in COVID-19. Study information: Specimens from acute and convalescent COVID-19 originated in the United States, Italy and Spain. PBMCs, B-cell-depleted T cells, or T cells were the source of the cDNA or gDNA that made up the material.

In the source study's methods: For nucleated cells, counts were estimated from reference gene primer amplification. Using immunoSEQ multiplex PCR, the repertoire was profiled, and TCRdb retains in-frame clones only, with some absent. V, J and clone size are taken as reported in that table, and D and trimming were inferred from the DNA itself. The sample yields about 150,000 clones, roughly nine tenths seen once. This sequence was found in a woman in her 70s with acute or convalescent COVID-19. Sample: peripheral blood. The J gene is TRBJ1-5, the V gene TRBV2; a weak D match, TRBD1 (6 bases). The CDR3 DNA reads TGTGCCAGCACCGAACAGCGACCGGGACAATCGAATCAGCCCCAGCATTTT. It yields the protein CASTEQRPGQSNQPQHF.